What follows are 27 T cell receptor beta chains derived from one specimen sequenced in a study of T cells expressing NK-cell markers. TCRdb reprocessed the 5' RACE reads, with one entry per CDR3 protein and no DNA. The sample data list fewer than 550,000 distinct CDR3 sequences. The specimen was blood T cells: a sorted CD56 or NKG2C T cell subset, CD4+ or CD8+ T cells, or bulk PBMC T cells (not recorded which). These receptors were collected from a woman aged 45-60 years in good health.

The chain joins TRBV14 to TRBJ2-1. The CDR3 is 14 amino acids. The germline V gene encodes CDR1 SGHDN and CDR2 FVKESK. CDR3 sequence: CASSQGLSHNEQFF.

This sequence joins TRBV12-3 or TRBV12-4 and TRBJ2-1; without DNA, the TCRdb call of TRBD2 cannot be checked. The CDR3 length is 15 residues. The CDR3 is CASRPPSGRLNEQFF.

The CDR3 region is CATQDRRNEKLFF. The chain carries TRBV15 and TRBJ1-4; the TRBD1 assignment by TCRdb is unverifiable without DNA. Germline V gene sequence: CDR1 LNHNV, CDR2 YYDKDF (reference sequence). This CDR3 has 13 amino acids. The full variable domain, its missing parts supplied by reference TRBV15 and TRBJ1-4, is DAMVIQNPRYQVTQFGKPVTLSCSQTLNHNVMYWYQQKSSQAPKLLFHYYDKDFNNEADTPDNFQSRRPNTSFCFLDIRSPGLGDTAMYLCATQDRRNEKLFFGSGTQLSVL.

This chain connects TRBV12-3 or TRBV12-4 to TRBJ2-5; TCRdb indicates TRBD2, and absent DNA this call remains unverified. The CDR3 covers 14 residues. CDR3 residues: CASSQGQSRQTQYF.

The rearrangement joins TRBV5-1 to TRBJ2-2; TCRdb selects TRBD2, and the lack of DNA leaves this call unchecked. Germline CDR1 is SGHRS and CDR2 is YFSETQ. This CDR3 is built from 15 residues. CDR3 in amino acids: CASSLEGLKGGELFF.

The V and J genes are TRBV27 and TRBJ2-7; TCRdb returns TRBD1, unconfirmable since there is no DNA. This CDR3 has 13 residues. Germline assignment: CDR1 MNHEY and CDR2 SMNVEV (reference sequence). The CDR3 is CASSLVQGFEQYF.

The gene calls are TRBV7-9 and TRBJ1-4; the D call from TCRdb, TRBD1, cannot be confirmed without DNA. CDR1 and CDR2 from the germline V gene are SEHNR and FQNEAQ (reference sequence). The CDR3 runs to 14 residues. Here the CDR3 reads CASSHTGGREKLFF.

V is TRBV3-1 and J is TRBJ2-7; TCRdb calls TRBD2, which cannot be checked without DNA. The CDR3 covers 17 residues. CDR1 LGHDT and CDR2 YNNKEL come from the germline V gene (reference sequence). The CDR3: CASSQDLRGLSSYEQYF.

The CDR3 loop reads CASSYDRGGQPQHF. The rearrangement joins TRBV6-2 or TRBV6-3 to TRBJ1-5; TCRdb designates TRBD1, a call that cannot be tested without DNA. CDR1 MNHEY and CDR2 SVGEGT come from the germline V gene. There are 14 residues in the CDR3.

J is TRBJ2-5 and V is TRBV20-1; the TRBD1 assignment by TCRdb is unverifiable without DNA. Germline V gives CDR1 DFQATT, CDR2 SNEGSKA (reference sequence). This CDR3 spans 15 amino acids. This chain's CDR3 is CSARVRANREETQYF.

The chain is built from TRBV5-5 and TRBJ1-5; without DNA, the TCRdb call of TRBD1 cannot be checked. Germline-derived CDR1 and CDR2 are SGHKS and YYEKEE (reference sequence). This CDR3 has 17 amino acids. CDR3 residues: CASSRTGDYLPGQPQHF.

V usage is TRBV5-1 and J usage is TRBJ2-1; TCRdb returns TRBD1, unconfirmable since there is no DNA. CDR3 length equals 15 residues. Germline V gene sequence: CDR1 SGHRS, CDR2 YFSETQ. The CDR3 here is CASSLQGQGTNEQFF.

The chain links TRBV5-1 to TRBJ2-1. The germline CDR1 and CDR2 sequences are SGHRS and YFSETQ. The CDR3 covers 14 residues. The CDR3 loop reads CASSLGGSLDEQFF.

The V call is TRBV2, the J call TRBJ2-2; no DNA is available, so the TRBD2 call from TCRdb remains unchecked. CDR1 is SNHLY and CDR2 is FYNNEI in the germline V gene. The CDR3 extends over 15 amino acids. The CDR3 here is CASSVTSGSIGELFF.

The chain links TRBV6-5 to TRBJ2-2; no DNA is available, so the TRBD2 call from TCRdb remains unchecked. The CDR3 runs to 15 residues. Germline V gene lookup returns CDR1 MNHEY and CDR2 SVGAGI. The CDR3 reads CASTVSGSPPGELFF.

The chain has TRBV5-1 and TRBJ2-5; TCRdb's D call, TRBD2, is unchecked because there is no DNA. Germline V lookup: CDR1 SGHRS, CDR2 YFSETQ. This CDR3 region has 14 residues. The CDR3 sequence is CASRRTSPRETQYF.

The CDR3 is CASRMGGLEQFF. The rearrangement joins TRBV27 to TRBJ2-1; lacking DNA, the TRBD1 call made by TCRdb goes unchecked. From germline, CDR1 is MNHEY and CDR2 SMNVEV (reference sequence). The CDR3 sequence is 12 residues long.

CDR3 loop: CASSSLGLLYNEQFF. The V and J genes are TRBV6-5 and TRBJ2-1; the D call of TRBD2 rests on TCRdb alone, since no DNA is present to check it. The CDR3 has 15 residues. Germline CDR1 reads MNHEY; CDR2 reads SVGAGI.

The chain combines TRBV12-3 or TRBV12-4 with TRBJ1-2. The CDR3 has 13 amino acids. CDR3 residues: CASSLNSQYGYTF.

The rearrangement joins TRBV29-1 to TRBJ2-3; TCRdb names TRBD1, which stays unverified in the absence of DNA. This CDR3 contains 15 residues. Per germline, CDR1 SQVTM and CDR2 ANQGSEA. CDR3 loop: CSVTPKGRTTDTQYF.

The chain recombines TRBV11-1 with TRBJ2-1; checking the TCRdb D call of TRBD2 is not possible without DNA. Germline V CDR1 and CDR2: SGHAT, FQDESV (reference sequence). The CDR3 length is 14 residues. CDR3: CASSLGGRGDEQFF.

This chain uses TRBV24-1 with TRBJ2-3; without DNA, the TCRdb call of TRBD1 cannot be checked. From germline, CDR1 is KGHDR and CDR2 SFDVKD. The CDR3 is made up of 13 amino acids. The CDR3 loop reads CATGTGHTDTQYF.

The chain is built from TRBV20-1 and TRBJ2-2; without DNA, the TCRdb call of TRBD2 cannot be checked. The CDR3 runs 11 residues. CDR1 DFQATT and CDR2 SNEGSKA come from the germline V gene (reference sequence). The CDR3 reads CSYPRGGELFF.

The chain is built from TRBV2 and TRBJ2-5; checking the TCRdb D call of TRBD2 is not possible without DNA. The CDR3 totals 17 residues. Germline CDR1 SNHLY, CDR2 FYNNEI. The CDR3 is CASSVKIGTSGQETQYF.

This rearrangement joins TRBV11-3 to TRBJ1-6. Germline loops: CDR1 SGHNT, CDR2 YENEEA. The CDR3 runs 13 residues. CDR3: CASSTLNNSPLHF.

This chain connects TRBV5-1 to TRBJ2-1. The CDR3 extends over 14 amino acids. Germline assignment: CDR1 SGHRS and CDR2 YFSETQ. The CDR3 is CANYKISSYNEQFF.

V is TRBV5-1 and J is TRBJ2-2. The CDR3 contains 12 residues. Per the germline V gene, CDR1 is SGHRS and CDR2 is YFSETQ. The CDR3 spells CASSYIAGELFF.